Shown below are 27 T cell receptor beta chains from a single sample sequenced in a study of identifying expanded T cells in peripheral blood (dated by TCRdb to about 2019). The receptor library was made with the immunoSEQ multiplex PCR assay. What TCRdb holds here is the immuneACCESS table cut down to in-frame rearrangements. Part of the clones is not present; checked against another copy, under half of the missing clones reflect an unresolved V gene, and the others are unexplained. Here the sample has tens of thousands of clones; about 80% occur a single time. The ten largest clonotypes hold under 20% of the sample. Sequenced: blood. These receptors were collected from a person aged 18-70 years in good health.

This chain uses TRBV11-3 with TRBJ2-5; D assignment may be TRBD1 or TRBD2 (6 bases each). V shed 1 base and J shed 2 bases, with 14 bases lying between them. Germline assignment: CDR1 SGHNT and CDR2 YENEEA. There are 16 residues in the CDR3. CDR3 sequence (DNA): TGTGCCAGCAGCTTAGGTTCGGGGGCAGAACAAGAGACCCAGTACTTC. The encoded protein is CASSLGSGAEQETQYF.

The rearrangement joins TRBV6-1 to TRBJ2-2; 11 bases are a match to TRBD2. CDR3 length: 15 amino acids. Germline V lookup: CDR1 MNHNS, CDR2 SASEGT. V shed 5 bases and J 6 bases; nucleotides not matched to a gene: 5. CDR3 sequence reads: CASSSGLAGAGELFF. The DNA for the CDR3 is TGTGCCAGCAGTTCCGGACTAGCGGGTGCCGGGGAGCTGTTTTTT.

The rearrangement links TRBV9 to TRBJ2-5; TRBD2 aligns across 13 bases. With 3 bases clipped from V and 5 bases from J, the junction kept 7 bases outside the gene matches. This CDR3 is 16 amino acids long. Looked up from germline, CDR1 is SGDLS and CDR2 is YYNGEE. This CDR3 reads CASSETSGGARETQYF. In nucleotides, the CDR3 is TGTGCCAGCAGCGAAACTAGCGGGGGGGCCCGGGAGACCCAGTACTTC.

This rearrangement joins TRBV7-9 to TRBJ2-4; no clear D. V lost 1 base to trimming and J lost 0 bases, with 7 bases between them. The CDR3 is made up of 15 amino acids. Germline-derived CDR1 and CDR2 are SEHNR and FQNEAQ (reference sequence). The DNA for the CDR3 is TGTGCCAGCAGCTTAGATGGTTTAGCCAAAAACATTCAGTACTTC. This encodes CASSLDGLAKNIQYF.

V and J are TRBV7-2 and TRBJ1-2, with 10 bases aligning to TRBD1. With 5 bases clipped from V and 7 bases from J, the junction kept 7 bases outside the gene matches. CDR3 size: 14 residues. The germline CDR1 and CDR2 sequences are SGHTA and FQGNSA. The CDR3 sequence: CASSPLTGGAGYTF. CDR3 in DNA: TGTGCCAGCAGCCCCTTGACAGGGGGCGCTGGCTACACCTTC.

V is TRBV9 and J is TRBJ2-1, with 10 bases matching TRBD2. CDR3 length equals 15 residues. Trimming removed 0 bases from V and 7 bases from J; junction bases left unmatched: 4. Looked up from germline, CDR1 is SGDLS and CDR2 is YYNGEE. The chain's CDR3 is CASSVVSSGSNEQFF. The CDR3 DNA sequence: TGTGCCAGCAGCGTAGTCTCTAGCGGGAGTAATGAGCAGTTCTTC.

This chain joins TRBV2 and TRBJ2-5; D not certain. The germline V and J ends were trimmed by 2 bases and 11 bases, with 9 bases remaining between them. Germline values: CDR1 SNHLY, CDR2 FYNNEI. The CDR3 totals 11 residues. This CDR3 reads CASSETQPQYF. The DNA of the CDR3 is TGTGCCAGCAGTGAAACCCAGCCACAGTACTTC. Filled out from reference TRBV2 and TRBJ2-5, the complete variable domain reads EPEVTQTPSHQVTQMGQEVILRCVPISNHLYFYWYRQILGQKVEFLVSFYNNEISEKSEIFDDQFSVERPDGSNFTLKIRSTKLEDSAMYFCASSETQPQYFGPGTRLLVL.

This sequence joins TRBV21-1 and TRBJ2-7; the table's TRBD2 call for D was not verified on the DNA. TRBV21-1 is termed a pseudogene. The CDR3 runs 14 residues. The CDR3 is CAPGGLFAAYEQYV. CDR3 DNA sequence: TGTGCCCCAGGAGGGCTTTTCGCCGCCTACGAGCAGTACGTC.

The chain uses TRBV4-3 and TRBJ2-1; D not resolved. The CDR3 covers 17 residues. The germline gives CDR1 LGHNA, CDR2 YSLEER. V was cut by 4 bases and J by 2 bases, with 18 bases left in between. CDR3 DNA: TGCGCCAGCAGCCCTTTCGCCCGCGCGCAGACCTACAATGAGCAGTTCTTC. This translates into CASSPFARAQTYNEQFF.

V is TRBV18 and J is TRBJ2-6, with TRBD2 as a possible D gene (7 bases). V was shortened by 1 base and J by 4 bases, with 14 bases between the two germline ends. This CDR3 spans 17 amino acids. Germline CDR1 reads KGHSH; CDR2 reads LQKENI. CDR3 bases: TGTGCCAGCTCACCACGGATAGGGGGGGAAGGGGCCAACGTCCTGACTTTC. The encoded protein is CASSPRIGGEGANVLTF.

CDR3 DNA: TGTGCCAGTAGCCGGAACTCGAATCAGCCCCAGCATTTT. It is translated as CASSRNSNQPQHF. This chain joins TRBV19 and TRBJ1-5, with D hard to call. The CDR3 totals 13 residues. Germline CDR1 is LNHDA and CDR2 is SQIVND (reference sequence). Trimming removed 6 bases at V and 4 bases at J, with 10 bases between.

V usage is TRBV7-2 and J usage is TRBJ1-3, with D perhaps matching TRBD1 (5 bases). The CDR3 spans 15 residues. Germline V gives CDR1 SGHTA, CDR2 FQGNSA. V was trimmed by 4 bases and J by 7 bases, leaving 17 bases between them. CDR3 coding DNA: TGTGCCAGCAGCTGGAATCTGGGGAAGGGGAACACCATATATTTT. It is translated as CASSWNLGKGNTIYF.

CDR3 DNA sequence: TGTGCCAGCAGTACTTATCCACCAACGAATACAGGGGGCGCTAACTATGGCTACACCTTC. The encoded protein is CASSTYPPTNTGGANYGYTF. This chain links TRBV27 with TRBJ1-2, with 9 positions matching TRBD1. The CDR3 totals 20 residues. CDR1 and CDR2 from the germline V gene are MNHEY and SMNVEV (reference sequence). J gave up 0 bases and V 5 bases, and 19 bases lay outside the gene matches.

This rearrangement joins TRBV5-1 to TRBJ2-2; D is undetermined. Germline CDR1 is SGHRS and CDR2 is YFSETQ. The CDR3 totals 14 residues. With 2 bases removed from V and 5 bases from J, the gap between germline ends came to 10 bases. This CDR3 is CASSLLKGTGELFF. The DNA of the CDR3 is TGCGCCAGCAGCTTATTGAAGGGAACCGGGGAGCTGTTTTTT. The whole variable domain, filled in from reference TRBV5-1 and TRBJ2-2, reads KAGVTQTPRYLIKTRGQQVTLSCSPISGHRSVSWYQQTPGQGLQFLFEYFSETQRNKGNFPGRFSGRQFSNSRSEMNVSTLELGDSALYLCASSLLKGTGELFFGEGSRLTVL.

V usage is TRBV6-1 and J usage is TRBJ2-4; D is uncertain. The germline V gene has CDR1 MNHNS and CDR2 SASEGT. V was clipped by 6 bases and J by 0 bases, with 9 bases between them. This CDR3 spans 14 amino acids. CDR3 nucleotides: TGTGCCAGCAGCCTGCCGGGAGCCAAAAACATTCAGTACTTC. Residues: CASSLPGAKNIQYF.

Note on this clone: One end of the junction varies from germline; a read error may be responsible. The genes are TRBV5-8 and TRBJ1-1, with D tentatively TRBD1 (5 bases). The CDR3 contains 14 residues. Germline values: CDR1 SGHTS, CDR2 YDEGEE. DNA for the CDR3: TGTGCCAGCAGCTTTGGAGGGGTGAAGACTGAAGCTTTCTTT. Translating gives CASSFGGVKTEAFF.

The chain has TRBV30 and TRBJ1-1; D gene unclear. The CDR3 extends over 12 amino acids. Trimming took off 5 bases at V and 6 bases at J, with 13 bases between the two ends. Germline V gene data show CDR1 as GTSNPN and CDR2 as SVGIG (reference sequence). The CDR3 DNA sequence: TGTGCCTGGCTAACCAGACGCTCTGAAGCTTTCTTT. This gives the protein CAWLTRRSEAFF. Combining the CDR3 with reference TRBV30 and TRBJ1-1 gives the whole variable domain SQTIHQWPATLVQPVGSPLSLECTVEGTSNPNLYWYRQAAGRGLQLLFYSVGIGQISSEVPQNLSASRPQDRQFILSSKKLLLSDSGFYLCAWLTRRSEAFFGQGTRLTVV.

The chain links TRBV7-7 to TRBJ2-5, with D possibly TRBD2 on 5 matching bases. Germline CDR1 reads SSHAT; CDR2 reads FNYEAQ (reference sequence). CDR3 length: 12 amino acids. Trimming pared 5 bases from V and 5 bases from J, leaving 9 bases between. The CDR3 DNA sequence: TGTGCCAGCAGCCCCTCGGGGGAGACCCAGTACTTC. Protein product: CASSPSGETQYF.

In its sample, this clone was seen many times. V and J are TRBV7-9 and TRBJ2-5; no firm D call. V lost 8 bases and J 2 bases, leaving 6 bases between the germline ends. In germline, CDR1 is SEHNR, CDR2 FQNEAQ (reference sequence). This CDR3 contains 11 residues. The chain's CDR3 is CASVPQETQYF. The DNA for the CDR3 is TGTGCCAGCGTACCGCAAGAGACCCAGTACTTC.

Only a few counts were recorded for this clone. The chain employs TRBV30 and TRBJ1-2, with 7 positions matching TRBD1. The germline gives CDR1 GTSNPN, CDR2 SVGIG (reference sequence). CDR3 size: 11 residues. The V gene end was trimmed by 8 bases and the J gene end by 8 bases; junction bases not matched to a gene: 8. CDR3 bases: TGTGCCGTCGGGACAGCCTTGGGCTACACCTTC. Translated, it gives CAVGTALGYTF. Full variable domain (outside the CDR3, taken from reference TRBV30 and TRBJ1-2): SQTIHQWPATLVQPVGSPLSLECTVEGTSNPNLYWYRQAAGRGLQLLFYSVGIGQISSEVPQNLSASRPQDRQFILSSKKLLLSDSGFYLCAVGTALGYTFGSGTRLTVV.

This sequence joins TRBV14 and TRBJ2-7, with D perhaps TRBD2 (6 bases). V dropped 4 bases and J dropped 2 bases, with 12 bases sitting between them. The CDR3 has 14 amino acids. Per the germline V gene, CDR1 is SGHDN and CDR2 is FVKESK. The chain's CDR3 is CASSLGLKAYEQYF. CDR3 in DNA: TGTGCCAGCAGCCTGGGACTCAAGGCCTACGAGCAGTACTTC.

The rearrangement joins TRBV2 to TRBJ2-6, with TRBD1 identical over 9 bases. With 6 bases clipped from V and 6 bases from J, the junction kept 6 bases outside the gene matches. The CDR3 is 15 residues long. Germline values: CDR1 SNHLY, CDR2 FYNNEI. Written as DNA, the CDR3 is TGTGCCAGCAGAGGACAGGGGTTAATGGCCAACGTCCTGACTTTC. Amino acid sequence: CASRGQGLMANVLTF.

This CDR3 reads CASSLAAGGPGEQFF. The DNA of the CDR3 is TGCGCCAGCAGCTTGGCAGCGGGGGGGCCTGGTGAGCAGTTCTTC. This rearrangement joins TRBV5-1 to TRBJ2-1, with 10 bases matching TRBD2. The V gene end was trimmed by 0 bases and the J gene end by 9 bases; junction bases not matched to a gene: 6. This CDR3 is 15 amino acids long. CDR1 is SGHRS and CDR2 is YFSETQ in the germline V gene.

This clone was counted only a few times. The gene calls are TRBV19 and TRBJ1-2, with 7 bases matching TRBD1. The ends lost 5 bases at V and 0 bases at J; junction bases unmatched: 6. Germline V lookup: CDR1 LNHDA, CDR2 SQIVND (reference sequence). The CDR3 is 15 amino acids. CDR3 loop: CASSSPGQANYGYTF. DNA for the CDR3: TGTGCCAGTAGTTCGCCCGGACAGGCTAACTATGGCTACACCTTC. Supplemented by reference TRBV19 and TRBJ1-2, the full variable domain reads DGGITQSPKYLFRKEGQNVTLSCEQNLNHDAMYWYRQDPGQGLRLIYYSQIVNDFQKGDIAEGYSVSREKKESFPLTVTSAQKNPTAFYLCASSSPGQANYGYTFGSGTRLTVV.

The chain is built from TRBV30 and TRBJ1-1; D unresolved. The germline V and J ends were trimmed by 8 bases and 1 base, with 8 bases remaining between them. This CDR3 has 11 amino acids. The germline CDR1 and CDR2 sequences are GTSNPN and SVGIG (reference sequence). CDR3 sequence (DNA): TGTGCCGGAAGACGGAACACTGAAGCTTTCTTT. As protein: CAGRRNTEAFF.

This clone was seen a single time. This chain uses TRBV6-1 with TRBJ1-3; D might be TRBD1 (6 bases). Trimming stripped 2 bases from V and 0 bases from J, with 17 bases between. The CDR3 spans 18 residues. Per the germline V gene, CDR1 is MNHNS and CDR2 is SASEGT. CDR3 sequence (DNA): TGTGCCAGCAGTGAAAGCGGGGGCGGGGGAAGCTCTGGAAACACCATATATTTT. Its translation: CASSESGGGGSSGNTIYF.

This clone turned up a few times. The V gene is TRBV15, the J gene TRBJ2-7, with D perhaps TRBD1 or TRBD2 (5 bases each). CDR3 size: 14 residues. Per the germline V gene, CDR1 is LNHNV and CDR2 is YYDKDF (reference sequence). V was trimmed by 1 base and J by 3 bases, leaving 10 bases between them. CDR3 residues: CATSRGGSFYEQYV. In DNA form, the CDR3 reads TGTGCCACCAGCAGAGGGGGGTCCTTCTACGAGCAGTACGTC.